Here is one TCR beta chain with its context. TCRdb keeps only in-frame clones here, not all; method: immunoSEQ multiplex PCR. Among 250,000 to 400,000 clones listed, over 75% were seen once. This specimen comes from a study of cytomegalovirus exposure and HLA in healthy donors. This clonotype was sampled from a man aged 25-45 years in good health and CMV-seronegative. Sample: PBMCs.

DNA for the CDR3: TGTGCCAGCAGCCGGGGACTGAGCTCTGGAAACACCATATATTTT. This gives the protein CASSRGLSSGNTIYF. V gene TRBV5-4 combines with J gene TRBJ1-3, with a weak D call TRBD1 (5 bases). Trimming removed 4 bases at V and 0 bases at J, with 11 bases between. CDR1 is SGHNT, CDR2 YYREEE, per germline (reference sequence). This CDR3 region has 15 residues. Using reference TRBV5-4 and TRBJ1-3 for the parts outside the CDR3, the full variable domain is ETGVTQSPTHLIKTRGQQVTLRCSSQSGHNTVSWYQQALGQGPQFIFQYYREEENGRGNFPPRFSGLQFPNYSSELNVNALELDDSALYLCASSRGLSSGNTIYFGEGSWLTVV.